Listed here are 17 T cell receptor beta chains from one sample, sequenced in a study of CXCR4 blockade with PD-1 therapy in pancreatic cancer. TCRdb keeps only in-frame clones here, not all; method: immunoSEQ multiplex PCR. Altogether approximately 17,000 clones are present, about two thirds being singletons, with the ten largest covering less than 6%. Sequencing was performed on tumor tissue. The source of these receptors is a human donor with pancreatic ductal adenocarcinoma.

This rearrangement joins TRBV19 to TRBJ2-3; the D is unclear. Trimming pared 1 base from V and 2 bases from J, leaving 13 bases between. CDR3 length: 16 residues. Per germline, CDR1 LNHDA and CDR2 SQIVND (reference sequence). CDR3 protein: CASSIGPGLLTDTQYF. The CDR3 DNA follows: TGTGCCAGTAGTATAGGACCCGGATTACTCACAGATACGCAGTATTTT.

The chain combines TRBV9 with TRBJ2-3; 10 bases align to TRBD1. The CDR3 runs 15 residues. Germline trimming cut 3 bases from V and 3 bases from J; bases unmatched to any gene: 4. Germline V CDR1 and CDR2: SGDLS, YYNGEE. The CDR3 DNA sequence: TGTGCCAGCAGCGGGAGGGACAGGGGAACAGATACGCAGTATTTT. Encoded protein: CASSGRDRGTDTQYF.

This chain uses TRBV19 with TRBJ2-6; possible D gene TRBD1, 6 bases. This CDR3 is 16 amino acids long. Germline CDR1 and CDR2: LNHDA and SQIVND (reference sequence). V was cut by 7 bases and J by 0 bases, with 13 bases left in between. The CDR3 region is CASTSGEYSGANVLTF. The CDR3 DNA follows: TGTGCCAGTACGTCAGGGGAGTACTCTGGGGCCAACGTCCTGACTTTC.

The V gene is TRBV25-1, the J gene TRBJ2-5; D not certain. CDR3 length equals 13 residues. Germline CDR1 reads MGHDK; CDR2 reads SYGVNS. V was trimmed by 1 base and J by 3 bases, leaving 6 bases between them. Here the CDR3 DNA reads TGTGCCAGCAGTGAATGGGCAGAAGAGACCCAGTACTTC. This translates into CASSEWAEETQYF.

This clone was picked up a small number of times. The chain recombines TRBV12-1 with TRBJ1-5. TRBV12-1 is flagged as a pseudogene. The CDR3 loop spans 15 amino acids. CDR3 bases: TGTGCCAGCAGCCGCACGGATGTTAGCAATCAGCCCCAGCATTTT. Amino acid sequence: CASSRTDVSNQPQHF.

A few counts support this clone. V and J are TRBV30 and TRBJ2-1; TRBD2 matches 8 bases. This CDR3 is 14 amino acids long. Germline V CDR1 and CDR2: GTSNPN, SVGIG (reference sequence). The V gene end was trimmed by 1 base and the J gene end by 4 bases; junction bases not matched to a gene: 3. As DNA, the CDR3 is TGTGCCTGGAGTGGCGGGAGGACTTACAATGAGCAGTTCTTC. It is translated as CAWSGGRTYNEQFF.

The V gene is TRBV28, the J gene TRBJ1-4; D perhaps matches TRBD1 (5 bases). This CDR3 contains 15 residues. Per germline, CDR1 MDHEN and CDR2 SYDVKM. Trimming pared 3 bases from V and 6 bases from J, leaving 14 bases between. This CDR3 reads CASSLVSGTDEKLFF. In DNA, the CDR3 is TGTGCCAGCAGTTTGGTCTCAGGGACGGATGAAAAACTGTTTTTT. Variable domain in full (rest from reference TRBV28 and TRBJ1-4): DVKVTQSSRYLVKRTGEKVFLECVQDMDHENMFWYRQDPGLGLRLIYFSYDVKMKEKGDIPEGYSVSREKKERFSLILESASTNQTSMYLCASSLVSGTDEKLFFGSGTQLSVL.

This sequence joins TRBV4-1 and TRBJ1-5; D may be TRBD1 (5 bases). This CDR3 is built from 17 residues. Deletions cut 4 bases from V and 0 bases from J, with 16 bases between. Germline-derived CDR1 and CDR2 are MGHRA and YSYEKL. CDR3 amino acids: CASSPPPGLDSNQPQHF. The CDR3, as DNA: TGCGCCAGCAGCCCCCCTCCGGGGCTCGATAGCAATCAGCCCCAGCATTTT.

This chain connects TRBV19 to TRBJ2-7; TRBD2 matches at 13 bases. Germline-derived CDR1 and CDR2 are LNHDA and SQIVND (reference sequence). The CDR3 runs 15 residues. Trimming cost V 4 bases and J 1 base; bases outside gene matches: 1. Here the CDR3 DNA reads TGTGCCAGTAGTAGGGGACTAGCGGGATCCTACGAGCAGTACTTC. Translation: CASSRGLAGSYEQYF.

V gene TRBV29-1 combines with J gene TRBJ2-1; tentatively, D is TRBD1 (6 bases). Germline V lookup: CDR1 SQVTM, CDR2 ANQGSEA. The CDR3 extends over 14 amino acids. V lost 7 bases, J lost 4 bases, and 17 bases lay in between. CDR3 sequence: CSAARQGRYNEQFF. CDR3 bases: TGCAGCGCAGCGCGGCAGGGGAGATACAATGAGCAGTTCTTC.

This chain connects TRBV4-1 to TRBJ1-4; maybe TRBD1 (5 bases). Trimming took off 0 bases at V and 2 bases at J, with 10 bases between the two ends. The CDR3 spans 16 residues. Germline-derived CDR1 and CDR2 are MGHRA and YSYEKL. The CDR3 loop reads CASSQDKGTTNEKLFF. In nucleotides, the CDR3 is TGCGCCAGCAGCCAAGATAAGGGGACGACTAATGAAAAACTGTTTTTT.

A few counts support this clone. The CDR3 end lies 1 residue beyond the end of the read and is filled in from the germline J gene. V is TRBV10-3 and J is TRBJ1-1, with 9 bases aligning to TRBD1. Looked up from germline, CDR1 is ENHRY and CDR2 is SYGVKD. V was clipped by 0 bases and J by 11 bases; unmatched bases: 10. This CDR3 is built from 15 residues. CDR3 loop: CAISESRGVDRGAFF. The covered CDR3 bases are TGTGCCATCAGTGAGTCGAGGGGCGTGGACAGGGGTGCTTTC.

V usage is TRBV5-1 and J usage is TRBJ1-3; perhaps TRBD1 as D (6 bases). V lost 6 bases and J lost 9, with 22 bases in between. The germline gives CDR1 SGHRS, CDR2 YFSETQ. The CDR3 is 15 amino acids. The CDR3 here is CASIRGGLLWSTIYF. CDR3 bases: TGCGCCAGCATCCGTGGGGGGCTACTCTGGAGCACCATATATTTT.

V usage is TRBV6-8 and J usage is TRBJ2-1; 7 nucleotides line up with TRBD2. The CDR3 has 15 amino acids. V trimming: 5 bases; J trimming: 8 bases; junction bases outside the gene matches: 12. Germline-derived CDR1 and CDR2 are MNHGY and SAAAGT. In DNA, the CDR3 is TGTGCCAGCAGTGCCGCGGGAGTAACCAGGGATGAGCAGTTCTTC. This sequence encodes CASSAAGVTRDEQFF.

The chain joins TRBV28 to TRBJ2-7; no firm D call. The CDR3 has 14 residues. Germline CDR1 MDHEN, CDR2 SYDVKM. Trimming removed 6 bases from V and 4 bases from J, with 16 bases in between. The CDR3 loop reads CASSPLRPRYEQYF. The CDR3 DNA reads TGTGCCAGCAGCCCCCTAAGGCCACGGTACGAGCAGTACTTC.

The chain is built from TRBV18 and TRBJ1-1, with D possibly being TRBD1 (5 bases). Germline V gene lookup returns CDR1 KGHSH and CDR2 LQKENI. V was cut by 8 bases and J by 1 base, with 11 bases left in between. CDR3 length: 13 amino acids. DNA for the CDR3: TGTGCCAGCGTGGGACGGGGGAACACTGAAGCTTTCTTT. Translation gives CASVGRGNTEAFF.

This clone was detected once. The chain links TRBV19 to TRBJ2-3, with D perhaps TRBD2 (5 bases). The V gene's germline CDR1 is LNHDA and CDR2 SQIVND (reference sequence). V lost 10 bases and J lost 2, with 13 bases in between. The CDR3 runs to 13 residues. In DNA form, the CDR3 reads TGTGCCACTTCCCCGGGGTACACAGATACGCAGTATTTT. This translates into CATSPGYTDTQYF.